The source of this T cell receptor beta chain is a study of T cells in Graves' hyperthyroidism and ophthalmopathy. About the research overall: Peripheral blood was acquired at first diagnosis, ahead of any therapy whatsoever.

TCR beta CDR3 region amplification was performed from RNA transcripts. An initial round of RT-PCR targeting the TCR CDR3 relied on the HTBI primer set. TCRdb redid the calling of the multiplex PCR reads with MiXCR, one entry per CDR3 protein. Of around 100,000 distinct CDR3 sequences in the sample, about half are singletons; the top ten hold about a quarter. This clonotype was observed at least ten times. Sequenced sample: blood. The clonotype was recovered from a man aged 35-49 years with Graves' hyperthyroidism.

The CDR3 reads CASSESRRSPLHF. The DNA of the CDR3 is TGTGCCAGCAGTGAAAGCCGTCGCTCACCCCTCCACTTT. The V call is TRBV6-1, the J call TRBJ1-6; D gene ambiguous. Trimming took off 2 bases at V and 10 bases at J, with 9 bases between the two ends. Germline V lookup: CDR1 MNHNS, CDR2 SASEGT. The CDR3 contains 13 residues.